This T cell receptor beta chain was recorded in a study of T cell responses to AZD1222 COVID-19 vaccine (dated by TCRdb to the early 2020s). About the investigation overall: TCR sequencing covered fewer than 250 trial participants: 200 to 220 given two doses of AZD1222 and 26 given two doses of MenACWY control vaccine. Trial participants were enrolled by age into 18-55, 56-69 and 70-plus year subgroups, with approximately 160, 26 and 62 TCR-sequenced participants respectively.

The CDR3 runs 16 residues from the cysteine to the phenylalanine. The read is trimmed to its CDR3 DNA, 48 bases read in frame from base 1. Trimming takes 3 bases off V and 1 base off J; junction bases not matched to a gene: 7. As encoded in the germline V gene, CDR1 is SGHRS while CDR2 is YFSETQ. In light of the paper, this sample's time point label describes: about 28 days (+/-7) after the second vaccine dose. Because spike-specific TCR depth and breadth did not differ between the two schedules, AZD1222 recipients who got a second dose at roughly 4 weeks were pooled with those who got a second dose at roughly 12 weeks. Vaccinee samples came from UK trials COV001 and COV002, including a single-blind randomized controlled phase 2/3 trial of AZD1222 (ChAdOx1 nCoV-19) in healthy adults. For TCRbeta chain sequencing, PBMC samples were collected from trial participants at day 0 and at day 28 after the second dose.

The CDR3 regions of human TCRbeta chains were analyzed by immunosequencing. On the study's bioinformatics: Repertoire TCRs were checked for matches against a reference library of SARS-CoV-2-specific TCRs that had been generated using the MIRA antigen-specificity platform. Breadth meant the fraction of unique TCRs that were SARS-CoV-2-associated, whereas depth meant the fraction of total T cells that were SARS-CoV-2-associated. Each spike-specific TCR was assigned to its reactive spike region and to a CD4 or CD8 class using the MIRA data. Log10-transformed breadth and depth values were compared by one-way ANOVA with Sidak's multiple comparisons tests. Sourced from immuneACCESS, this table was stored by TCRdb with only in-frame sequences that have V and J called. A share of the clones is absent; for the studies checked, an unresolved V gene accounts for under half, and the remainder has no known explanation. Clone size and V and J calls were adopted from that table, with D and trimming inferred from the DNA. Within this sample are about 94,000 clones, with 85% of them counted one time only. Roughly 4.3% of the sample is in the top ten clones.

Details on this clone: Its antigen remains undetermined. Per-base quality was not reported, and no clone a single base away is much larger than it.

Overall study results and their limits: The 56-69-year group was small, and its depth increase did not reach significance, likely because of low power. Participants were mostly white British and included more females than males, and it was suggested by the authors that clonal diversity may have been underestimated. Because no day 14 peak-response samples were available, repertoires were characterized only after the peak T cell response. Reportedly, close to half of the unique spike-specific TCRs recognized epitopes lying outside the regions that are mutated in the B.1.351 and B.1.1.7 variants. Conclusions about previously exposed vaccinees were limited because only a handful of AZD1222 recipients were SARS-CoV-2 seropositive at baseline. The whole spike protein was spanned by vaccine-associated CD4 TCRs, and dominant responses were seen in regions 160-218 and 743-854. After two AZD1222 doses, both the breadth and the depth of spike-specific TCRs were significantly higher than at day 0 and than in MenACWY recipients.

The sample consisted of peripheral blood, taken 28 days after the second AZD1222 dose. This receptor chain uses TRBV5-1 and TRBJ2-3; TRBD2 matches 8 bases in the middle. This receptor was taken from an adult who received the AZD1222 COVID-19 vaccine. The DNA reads TGCGCCAGCAGCTCCGCCGGGGGGGCGGGCACAGATACGCAGTATTTT. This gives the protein CASSSAGGAGTDTQYF.